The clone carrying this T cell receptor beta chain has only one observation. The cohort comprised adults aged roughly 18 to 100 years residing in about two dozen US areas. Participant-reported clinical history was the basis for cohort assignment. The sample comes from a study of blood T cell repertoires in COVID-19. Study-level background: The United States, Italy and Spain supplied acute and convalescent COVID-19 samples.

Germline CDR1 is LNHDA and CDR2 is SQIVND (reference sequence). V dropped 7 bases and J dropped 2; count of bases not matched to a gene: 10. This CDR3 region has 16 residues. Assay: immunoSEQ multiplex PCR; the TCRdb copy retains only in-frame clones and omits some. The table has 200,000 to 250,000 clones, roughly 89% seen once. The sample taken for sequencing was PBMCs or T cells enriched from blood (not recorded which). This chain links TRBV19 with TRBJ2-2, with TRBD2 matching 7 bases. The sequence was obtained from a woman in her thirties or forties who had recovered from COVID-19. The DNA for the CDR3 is TGTGCCAGTAAGACTAGCCGGAGTATAAACACCGGGGAGCTGTTTTTT. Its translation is CASKTSRSINTGELFF.